These 24 T cell receptor beta chains were sequenced from one sample in a study of CD4 T cells in relation to SARS-CoV-2 and coronaviruses. Unexposed donor CD4+ T cells date from 2011-2018, before the COVID-19 pandemic. CD4+ T cells were isolated from the cells after 10 days of culture. The method was immunoSEQ multiplex PCR; TCRdb's version includes in-frame clones alone and lacks a portion of them. This sample has 20,000 or so clones, with roughly 82% found just once. These receptors' antigens are unknown. The sample was CD4+ T cells from PBMCs, cultured in vitro. These receptors came from a human donor in good health.

The V gene is TRBV6-1, the J gene TRBJ1-5, with a tentative D call TRBD1 (6 bases). Trimming removed 1 base at V and 7 bases at J, with 11 bases between. Per the germline V gene, CDR1 is MNHNS and CDR2 is SASEGT. This CDR3 is 14 amino acids long. The CDR3 DNA follows: TGTGCCAGCAGTGAAGTGGGGGGCCTACAGCCCCAGCATTTT. Encoded protein: CASSEVGGLQPQHF.

This CDR3 is CASSYGTVREGSPLHF. CDR3 sequence (DNA): TGTGCCAGCAGCTATGGGACAGTAAGGGAAGGTTCACCCCTCCACTTT. The J gene is TRBJ1-6, the V gene TRBV7-2, with 7 bases that match TRBD1. The trim removed 4 bases at V and 9 bases at J, leaving 12 bases unmatched. The CDR3 has 16 amino acids. Germline CDR1 is SGHTA and CDR2 is FQGNSA.

In this sample, this clone turned up once. The V call is TRBV11-3, the J call TRBJ2-3; 7 bases line up with TRBD1. Trimming took 0 bases from V and 2 from J; bases not matched to a gene: 5. In germline, CDR1 is SGHNT, CDR2 YENEEA. The CDR3 spans 16 residues. CDR3 bases: TGTGCCAGCAGCTTAGAGGGACAGCAATCCACAGATACGCAGTATTTT. Its protein product is CASSLEGQQSTDTQYF.

This sequence joins TRBV9 and TRBJ2-3, with 7 bases aligning to TRBD2. The junction had 11 bases not matched to a gene; V was cut back by 0 bases and J by 4 bases. The length of the CDR3 is 17 residues. Per the germline V gene, CDR1 is SGDLS and CDR2 is YYNGEE. CDR3 DNA: TGTGCCAGCAGCGTAGCCGACAGCGGGACCGTCTCAGATACGCAGTATTTT. This gives the protein CASSVADSGTVSDTQYF.

This clone was counted once. The chain joins TRBV10-2 to TRBJ1-3, with D perhaps matching TRBD1 (6 bases). The CDR3 totals 14 residues. Per the germline V gene, CDR1 is WSHSY and CDR2 is SAAADI. V dropped 5 bases and J dropped 4 bases, with 12 bases sitting between them. CDR3 sequence: CASSRGADGNTIYF. CDR3 DNA: TGCGCCAGCAGTCGGGGGGCGGACGGAAACACCATATATTTT.

The rearrangement joins TRBV20-1 to TRBJ2-7; TRBD2 matches at 7 bases. Germline-derived CDR1 and CDR2 are DFQATT and SNEGSKA (reference sequence). The CDR3 is 14 residues long. The junction had 8 bases not matched to a gene; V was cut back by 6 bases and J by 0 bases. The CDR3 nucleotides read TGCAGTGCCAGTCGGCGGGACTACTCCTACGAGCAGTACTTC. Protein sequence: CSASRRDYSYEQYF.

The rearrangement joins TRBV7-7 to TRBJ2-5, with D perhaps being TRBD1 or TRBD2 (5 bases each). V lost 5 bases to trimming and J lost 1 base, with 14 bases between them. The germline V gene encodes CDR1 SSHAT and CDR2 FNYEAQ (reference sequence). This CDR3 contains 15 residues. The CDR3 spells CASSHAPGTQETQYF. The DNA of the CDR3 is TGTGCCAGCAGCCACGCGCCCGGGACCCAAGAGACCCAGTACTTC.

This clone turned up a few times. The chain uses TRBV7-9 and TRBJ1-1; D perhaps matches TRBD1 (5 bases). V was pared by 3 bases and J by 2 bases, with 10 bases between. The CDR3 spans 14 residues. Germline CDR1 and CDR2: SEHNR and FQNEAQ (reference sequence). The CDR3 loop is CASSLLTVNTEAFF. The CDR3 nucleotides are TGTGCCAGCAGCTTGCTGACAGTAAACACTGAAGCTTTCTTT.

This clone has a handful of counts. J is TRBJ1-2 and V is TRBV5-4; TRBD1 matches at 9 bases. CDR3 size: 14 residues. Germline CDR1 is SGHNT and CDR2 is YYREEE (reference sequence). Unmatched junction bases numbered 12, after V lost 9 bases and J lost 6 bases. The CDR3 protein is CATDRDRGYDGYTF. In DNA form, the CDR3 reads TGTGCCACCGATCGAGACAGGGGGTATGATGGCTACACCTTC. Full variable domain (rest looked up from reference TRBV5-4 and TRBJ1-2): ETGVTQSPTHLIKTRGQQVTLRCSSQSGHNTVSWYQQALGQGPQFIFQYYREEENGRGNFPPRFSGLQFPNYSSELNVNALELDDSALYLCATDRDRGYDGYTFGSGTRLTVV.

The sample holds one count of this clone. J is TRBJ1-1 and V is TRBV19, with 7 bases lining up with TRBD1. V shed 4 bases and J 2 bases; nucleotides not matched to a gene: 10. The CDR3 extends over 16 amino acids. Germline V gene sequence: CDR1 LNHDA, CDR2 SQIVND (reference sequence). CDR3 nucleotides: TGTGCCAGTAGTACCCGGACAGGTCGACAAAACACTGAAGCTTTCTTT. This sequence encodes CASSTRTGRQNTEAFF.

The sample holds a few counts of this clone. The J gene is TRBJ2-7, the V gene TRBV7-5; the table's TRBD2 call for D was not verified on the DNA. TRBV7-5 is reported as a pseudogene. The CDR3 has 12 amino acids. In nucleotides, the CDR3 is TGTGCCAGAAGCCGTACTAGGGACGAGCAGTACTTC. It yields the protein CARSRTRDEQYF.

This chain joins TRBV10-3 and TRBJ1-5, with TRBD1 matching 10 bases. V shed 0 bases, J shed 5 bases, and the junction held 4 bases outside the gene matches. The CDR3 runs 16 residues. The germline V gene encodes CDR1 ENHRY and CDR2 SYGVKD. The CDR3 here is CAISESGTGVDQPQHF. CDR3 sequence (DNA): TGTGCCATCAGTGAGTCCGGGACAGGGGTCGATCAGCCCCAGCATTTT.

The count of this clone is one. This sample includes further DNA sequences coding for the same CDR3. J is TRBJ2-7 and V is TRBV5-4; 13 bases are shared with TRBD2. CDR3 length: 13 amino acids. J gave up 2 bases and V 9 bases, and 2 bases lay outside the gene matches. Germline V gene data show CDR1 as SGHNT and CDR2 as YYREEE (reference sequence). Written as DNA, the CDR3 is TGTGCCACCGGACTAGCGGGAGCCTACGAGCAGTACTTC. This codes for CATGLAGAYEQYF.

The gene calls are TRBV9 and TRBJ2-5; 7 bases are shared with TRBD2. CDR1 is SGDLS and CDR2 is YYNGEE in the germline V gene. The V gene end was trimmed by 2 bases and the J gene end by 5 bases; junction bases not matched to a gene: 6. The CDR3 length is 14 residues. The CDR3 sequence: CASSVAGVWETQYF. DNA of the CDR3: TGTGCCAGCAGCGTGGCGGGGGTTTGGGAGACCCAGTACTTC.

This clone was detected once. The V call is TRBV30, the J call TRBJ2-3; possibly TRBD1 or TRBD2 for D (6 bases each). CDR1 is GTSNPN and CDR2 is SVGIG in the germline V gene (reference sequence). This CDR3 has 14 residues. V was cut by 2 bases and J by 7 bases, with 16 bases left in between. CDR3 bases: TGTGCCTGGAGTCAAGCGGGTAGGGGGAATACGCAGTATTTT. This codes for CAWSQAGRGNTQYF.

The chain is built from TRBV30 and TRBJ2-1, with D possibly TRBD2 on 6 matching bases. The ends were cut back, 4 bases at V and 4 bases at J, with 14 bases in the middle. This CDR3 is built from 14 residues. Germline CDR1 and CDR2: GTSNPN and SVGIG (reference sequence). The CDR3 here is CAWKRTTPYNEQFF. The CDR3 DNA reads TGTGCCTGGAAAAGGACTACACCGTACAATGAGCAGTTCTTC.

The CDR3 DNA reads TGTGCCAGCAGATCGGGGACAGGGGAAATGAACACTGAAGCTTTCTTT. Encoded protein: CASRSGTGEMNTEAFF. The chain combines TRBV11-3 with TRBJ1-1; 10 nucleotides match TRBD1. V was pared by 6 bases and J by 0 bases, with 7 bases of the junction left unmatched. Germline-derived CDR1 and CDR2 are SGHNT and YENEEA. There are 16 residues in the CDR3.

This rearrangement joins TRBV6-2 or TRBV6-3 to TRBJ2-1; 9 nucleotides match TRBD2. V shed 5 bases, J shed 7 bases, and the junction held 12 bases outside the gene matches. Germline CDR1 and CDR2: MNHEY and SVGEGT. The CDR3 consists of 16 residues. DNA of the CDR3: TGTGCCAGCAGTCCCCTTGGGGCGGGGGGGAGGAATGAGCAGTTCTTC. Protein: CASSPLGAGGRNEQFF.

This clone appeared a few times. V gene TRBV10-1 combines with J gene TRBJ2-7; D remains unclear. V lost 0 bases to trimming and J lost 2 bases, with 8 bases between them. The CDR3 runs 14 residues. Germline lookup yields CDR1 WNHNN and CDR2 SYGVQD (reference sequence). The CDR3 protein is CASSESGRTYEQYF. The CDR3 DNA reads TGCGCCAGCAGTGAGTCGGGCAGGACCTACGAGCAGTACTTC.

CDR3 in DNA: TGCGCCAGCAGTACAGGGACATCTGGAAACACCATATATTTT. It specifies CASSTGTSGNTIYF. The V and J genes are TRBV5-1 and TRBJ1-3, with D possibly being TRBD1 (6 bases). V gave up 5 bases and J gave up 1 base, with 10 bases separating them. Germline-derived CDR1 and CDR2 are SGHRS and YFSETQ. This CDR3 is built from 14 residues.

V usage is TRBV6-1 and J usage is TRBJ1-5; the D is unclear. CDR1 and CDR2 (germline): MNHNS, SASEGT. The V gene lost 1 base and the J gene lost 4 bases, with 8 bases spanning the gap. CDR3 length: 14 residues. The CDR3 sequence is CASSEGYGNQPQHF. The CDR3 DNA reads as TGTGCCAGCAGTGAAGGGTACGGGAATCAGCCCCAGCATTTT.

J is TRBJ1-2 and V is TRBV19, with D possibly TRBD1 on 5 matching bases. V was cut by 2 bases and J by 5 bases, with 12 bases left in between. Germline V CDR1 and CDR2: LNHDA, SQIVND (reference sequence). The CDR3 spans 14 residues. In nucleotides, the CDR3 is TGTGCCAGTAGTATAATAGGGGCGGATTATGGCTACACCTTC. Residues: CASSIIGADYGYTF. The complete variable domain, with remaining parts taken from reference TRBV19 and TRBJ1-2, reads DGGITQSPKYLFRKEGQNVTLSCEQNLNHDAMYWYRQDPGQGLRLIYYSQIVNDFQKGDIAEGYSVSREKKESFPLTVTSAQKNPTAFYLCASSIIGADYGYTFGSGTRLTVV.

V gene TRBV5-6 combines with J gene TRBJ2-3; the D gene is possibly TRBD1 (5 bases). This CDR3 comprises 15 residues. The germline CDR1 and CDR2 sequences are SGHDT and YYEEEE. V gave up 4 bases and J gave up 1 base, with 13 bases separating them. This CDR3 is CASSPAGRGTDTQYF. CDR3 DNA sequence: TGTGCCAGCAGCCCGGCTGGCAGGGGCACAGATACGCAGTATTTT.

This rearrangement joins TRBV5-1 to TRBJ2-7, with 10 bases lining up with TRBD2. In germline, CDR1 is SGHRS, CDR2 YFSETQ. J was trimmed by 0 bases and V by 2 bases; bases with no gene match: 5. The CDR3 sequence is 16 residues long. CDR3 sequence reads: CASSFVASGGSYEQYF. Here the CDR3 DNA reads TGCGCCAGCAGCTTTGTGGCTAGCGGGGGCTCCTACGAGCAGTACTTC.